The TCR beta chain described here comes from a study of early T cells in non-severe SARS-CoV-2 infection. Overall study: Investigators sequenced bulk RNA drawn from unsorted whole blood, and chains remained unpaired.

CDR1 is MNHEY, CDR2 SVGEGT, per germline. Trimming cost V 6 bases and J 10 bases, with 13 bases left between them. The CDR3 runs 12 residues. The library protocol tagged individual cDNA molecules with unique molecular identifiers. TCRdb redid the calling of the 5' RACE reads with MiXCR, one entry per CDR3 protein. The sample comprises about 81,000 distinct CDR3 sequences, around 14% of which are singletons, and roughly 9.8% rests with the top ten. Comment on this clonotype: The antigen is not known.

General study findings and limits: Clonotype matching in VDJdb favored anti-spike CD8 responses and did not capture private and CD4 specificities.

Sample: whole blood. The clonotype originates from an adult who was a healthcare worker with PCR-confirmed SARS-CoV-2 infection or an uninfected control (not recorded which). The chain employs TRBV6-2 or TRBV6-3 and TRBJ2-1, with D hard to call. The CDR3 reads CASRQGRHEQFF. In DNA, the CDR3 is TGTGCCAGCAGACAAGGAAGGCACGAGCAGTTCTTC.